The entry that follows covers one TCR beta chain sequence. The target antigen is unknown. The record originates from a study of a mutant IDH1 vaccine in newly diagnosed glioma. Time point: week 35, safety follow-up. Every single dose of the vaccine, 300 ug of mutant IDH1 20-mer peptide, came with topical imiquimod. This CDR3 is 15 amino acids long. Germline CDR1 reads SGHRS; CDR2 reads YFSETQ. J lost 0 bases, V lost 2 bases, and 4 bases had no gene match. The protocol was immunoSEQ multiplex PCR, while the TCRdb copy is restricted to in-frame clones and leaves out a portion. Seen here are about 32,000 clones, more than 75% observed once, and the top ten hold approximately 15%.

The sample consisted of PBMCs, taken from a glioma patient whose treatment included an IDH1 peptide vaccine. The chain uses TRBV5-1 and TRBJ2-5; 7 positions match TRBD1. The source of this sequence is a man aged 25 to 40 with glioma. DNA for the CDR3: TGCGCCAGCAGCTTAAGGGGGCAGTACCAAGAGACCCAGTACTTC. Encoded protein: CASSLRGQYQETQYF. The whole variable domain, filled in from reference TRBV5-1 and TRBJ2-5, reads KAGVTQTPRYLIKTRGQQVTLSCSPISGHRSVSWYQQTPGQGLQFLFEYFSETQRNKGNFPGRFSGRQFSNSRSEMNVSTLELGDSALYLCASSLRGQYQETQYFGPGTRLLVL.